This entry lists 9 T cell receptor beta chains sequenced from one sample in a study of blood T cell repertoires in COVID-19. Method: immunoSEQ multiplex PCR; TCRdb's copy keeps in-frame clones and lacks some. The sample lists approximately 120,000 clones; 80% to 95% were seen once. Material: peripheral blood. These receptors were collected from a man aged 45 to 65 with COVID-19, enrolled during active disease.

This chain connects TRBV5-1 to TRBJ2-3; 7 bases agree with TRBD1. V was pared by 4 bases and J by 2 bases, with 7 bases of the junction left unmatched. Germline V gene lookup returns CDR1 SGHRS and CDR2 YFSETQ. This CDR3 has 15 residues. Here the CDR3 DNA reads TGCGCCAGCAGCCCAAACAGGGGTTTCACAGATACGCAGTATTTT. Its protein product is CASSPNRGFTDTQYF.

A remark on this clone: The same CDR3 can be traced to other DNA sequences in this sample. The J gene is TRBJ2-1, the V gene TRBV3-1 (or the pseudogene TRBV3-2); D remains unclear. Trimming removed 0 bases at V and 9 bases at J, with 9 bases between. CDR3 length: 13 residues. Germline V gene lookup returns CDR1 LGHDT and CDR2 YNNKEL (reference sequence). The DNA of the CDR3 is TGTGCCAGCAGCCAAGATAGAGGTTTTGAGCAGTTCTTC. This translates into CASSQDRGFEQFF.

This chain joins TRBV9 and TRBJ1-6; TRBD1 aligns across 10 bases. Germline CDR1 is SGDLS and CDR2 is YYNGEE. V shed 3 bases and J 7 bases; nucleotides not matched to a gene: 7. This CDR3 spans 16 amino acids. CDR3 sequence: CASSAVPGQGNSPLHF. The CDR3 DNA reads TGTGCCAGCAGCGCGGTCCCGGGACAGGGGAATTCACCCCTCCACTTT.

CDR3 residues: CASNRGAEAFF. CDR3 sequence (DNA): TGTGCCAGCAATCGGGGAGCTGAAGCTTTCTTT. This chain connects TRBV27 to TRBJ1-1; no definite D call. V was cut by 7 bases and J by 6 bases, with 9 bases left in between. Per germline, CDR1 MNHEY and CDR2 SMNVEV (reference sequence). This CDR3 comprises 11 residues.

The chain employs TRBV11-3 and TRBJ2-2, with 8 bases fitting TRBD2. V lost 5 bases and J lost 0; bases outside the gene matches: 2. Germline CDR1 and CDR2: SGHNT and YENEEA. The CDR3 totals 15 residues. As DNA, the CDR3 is TGTGCCAGCAGCCAGGGACTAGCGAACACCGGGGAGCTGTTTTTT. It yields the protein CASSQGLANTGELFF.

CDR3 in DNA: TGTGCCAGCAGTTTTGCGGGAGCAGAGACCCAGTACTTC. Its translation is CASSFAGAETQYF. V is TRBV28 and J is TRBJ2-5, with TRBD2 matching 7 bases. The CDR3 extends over 13 amino acids. J was trimmed by 4 bases and V by 3 bases; bases with no gene match: 2. Germline-derived CDR1 and CDR2 are MDHEN and SYDVKM.

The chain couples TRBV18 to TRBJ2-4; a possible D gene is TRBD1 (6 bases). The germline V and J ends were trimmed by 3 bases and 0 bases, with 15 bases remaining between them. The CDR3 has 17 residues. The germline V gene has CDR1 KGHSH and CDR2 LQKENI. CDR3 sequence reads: CASSPRAGVEAKNIQYF. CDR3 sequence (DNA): TGTGCCAGCTCACCGCGGGCAGGGGTAGAAGCCAAAAACATTCAGTACTTC.

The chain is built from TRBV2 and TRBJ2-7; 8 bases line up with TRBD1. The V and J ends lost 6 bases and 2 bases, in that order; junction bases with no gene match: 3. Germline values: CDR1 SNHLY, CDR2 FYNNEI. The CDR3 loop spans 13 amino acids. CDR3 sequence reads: CASSRQGTYEQYF. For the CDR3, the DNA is TGTGCCAGCAGCAGACAGGGGACCTACGAGCAGTACTTC.

The CDR3: CASSLTGTSGSTDTQYF. The CDR3 DNA reads as TGTGCCAGCAGCCTCACCGGGACTAGCGGAAGCACAGATACGCAGTATTTT. The chain couples TRBV4-2 to TRBJ2-3; 11 positions agree with TRBD2. CDR3 length: 17 amino acids. The V and J ends lost 4 bases and 0 bases, in that order; junction bases with no gene match: 6. Germline V gene data show CDR1 as LGHNA and CDR2 as YNFKEQ.